The clone carrying this TCR beta chain was seen at least ten times. This sample is part of a study of T cells in Graves' hyperthyroidism and ophthalmopathy. Authors of the study amplified TCR beta CDR3 regions from RNA transcripts. During a first-round RT-PCR of the TCR CDR3, the HTBI primer set was used. TCRdb passed the multiplex PCR reads through MiXCR, listing each CDR3 protein once. The repertoire consists of more than 600,000 distinct CDR3 sequences, with roughly 15% occurring once and the leading ten covering around 8.1%. PBMCs came from less than 11 ml fresh peripheral blood. This TCR came from a man aged 18-30 years with Graves' hyperthyroidism. The sample comprised blood.

CDR3 in amino acids: CASGGYRDNYEQYF. In nucleotides, the CDR3 is TGTGCCAGCGGGGGTTACAGGGATAACTACGAGCAGTACTTC. The V and J genes are TRBV7-2 and TRBJ2-7; maybe TRBD1 (6 bases). The CDR3 sequence is 14 residues long. Trimming shortened V by 8 bases and J by 3 bases, and 17 bases separated the two germline ends. Germline V gene data show CDR1 as SGHTA and CDR2 as FQGNSA.